The 26 T cell receptor beta chains given below trace back to one sample, sequenced in a study of T-cell memory formation after mild COVID-19. TCRdb reanalysed the 5' RACE reads using MiXCR and keeps one entry per CDR3 protein. Of 250,000 to 300,000 distinct CDR3 sequences in the sample, under 20% were seen once. Sample: PBMCs or a T cell subset sorted from them (not recorded which). These receptors were taken from a man aged 18-30 years who had mild COVID-19 (a few samples of this study predate the infection). Cell type and time point are not known.

The chain employs TRBV9 and TRBJ2-3; the match to TRBD2 covers 8 bases. Trimming removed 4 bases from V and 8 bases from J; junction bases left unmatched: 15. Germline CDR1 SGDLS, CDR2 YYNGEE. This CDR3 comprises 16 residues. CDR3: CASSIGLAGPIGTQYF. The CDR3 nucleotides read TGTGCCAGCAGCATCGGACTAGCCGGACCAATCGGTACGCAGTATTTT.

This clonotype was picked up a small number of times. The rearrangement joins TRBV5-5 to TRBJ2-7; 8 nucleotides agree with TRBD2. CDR3 size: 16 residues. The V segment lost 4 bases and the J segment 3 bases; nucleotides outside the gene matches: 12. Germline CDR1 reads SGHKS; CDR2 reads YYEKEE (reference sequence). This CDR3 reads CASSPRTGLGIYEQYF. The CDR3 nucleotides are TGTGCCAGCAGCCCCCGAACGGGACTAGGAATCTACGAGCAGTACTTC.

The count of this clonotype is one. The chain links TRBV18 to TRBJ1-6; 7 bases line up with TRBD1. V shed 6 bases and J 0 bases; nucleotides not matched to a gene: 5. Germline-derived CDR1 and CDR2 are KGHSH and LQKENI. The CDR3 covers 16 residues. The chain's CDR3 is CASSQDRSSYNSPLHF. The CDR3 nucleotides read TGTGCCAGCTCTCAGGACAGGAGCTCCTATAATTCACCCCTCCACTTT.

V and J are TRBV7-2 and TRBJ2-3, with 8 nucleotides matching TRBD2. Germline V gene lookup returns CDR1 SGHTA and CDR2 FQGNSA. After removal of 5 bases from V and 4 bases from J, the junction contained 5 bases not matched to a gene. This CDR3 comprises 14 residues. CDR3 in amino acids: CASSPREGADTQYF. CDR3 DNA: TGTGCCAGCAGCCCTCGGGAGGGGGCAGATACGCAGTATTTT. Together with reference TRBV7-2 and TRBJ2-3, the CDR3 gives the full variable domain: GAGVSQSPSNKVTEKGKDVELRCDPISGHTALYWYRQSLGQGLEFLIYFQGNSAPDKSGLPSDRFSAERTGGSVSTLTIQRTQQEDSAVYLCASSPREGADTQYFGPGTRLTVL.

This clonotype has more than one count but fewer than ten. The genes are TRBV4-2 and TRBJ2-7; 8 bases line up with TRBD1. This CDR3 has 15 amino acids. The germline gives CDR1 LGHNA, CDR2 YNFKEQ. J was trimmed by 6 bases and V by 1 base; bases with no gene match: 8. CDR3 in amino acids: CASSQGAGGAFEQYF. The CDR3 DNA sequence: TGTGCCAGCAGCCAAGGGGCAGGGGGCGCCTTCGAGCAGTACTTC.

This clonotype has a handful of counts. The V gene is TRBV20-1, the J gene TRBJ2-2; D perhaps matches TRBD2 (5 bases). The CDR3 has 13 amino acids. Trimming removed 7 bases from V and 1 base from J, with 10 bases in between. Per germline, CDR1 DFQATT and CDR2 SNEGSKA (reference sequence). The CDR3 nucleotides are TGCAGTGTCCCGGGGTTGAACACCGGGGAGCTGTTTTTT. Its protein product is CSVPGLNTGELFF.

This chain connects TRBV2 to TRBJ1-2; D might be TRBD1 (6 bases). This CDR3 is 17 amino acids long. Trimming cost V 8 bases and J 6 bases, with 28 bases left between them. Germline CDR1 is SNHLY and CDR2 is FYNNEI. This CDR3 is CASGPRVSGGAGHGYTF. The CDR3 nucleotides read TGTGCCAGCGGTCCCCGAGTGTCGGGGGGCGCAGGTCATGGCTACACCTTC.

There are many counts of this clonotype. CDR3 DNA: TGTGCCATCAGTTGGGACTACACAGATACGCAGTATTTT. It translates to CAISWDYTDTQYF. This chain uses TRBV10-3 with TRBJ2-3; 7 nucleotides align to TRBD2. CDR3 length equals 13 residues. Germline CDR1 and CDR2: ENHRY and SYGVKD. The V gene end was trimmed by 5 bases and the J gene end by 2 bases; junction bases not matched to a gene: 1.

This clonotype has a handful of counts. The chain has TRBV9 and TRBJ2-3, with 7 bases aligning to TRBD2. After removal of 4 bases from V and 2 bases from J, the junction contained 4 bases not matched to a gene. Germline CDR1 reads SGDLS; CDR2 reads YYNGEE. This CDR3 spans 14 amino acids. The CDR3 sequence is CASSQRGLTDTQYF. The CDR3 DNA is TGTGCCAGCAGCCAGCGGGGACTCACAGATACGCAGTATTTT.

This clonotype was seen at least ten times. The chain recombines TRBV2 with TRBJ2-5; TRBD2 agrees at 11 bases. This CDR3 is built from 12 residues. V shed 9 bases, J shed 3 bases, and the junction held 0 bases outside the gene matches. Germline-derived CDR1 and CDR2 are SNHLY and FYNNEI. The CDR3 reads CARTSGEETQYF. The CDR3 coding sequence is TGTGCCAGGACTAGCGGGGAAGAGACCCAGTACTTC. Combining the CDR3 with reference TRBV2 and TRBJ2-5 gives the whole variable domain EPEVTQTPSHQVTQMGQEVILRCVPISNHLYFYWYRQILGQKVEFLVSFYNNEISEKSEIFDDQFSVERPDGSNFTLKIRSTKLEDSAMYFCARTSGEETQYFGPGTRLLVL.

The V and J genes are TRBV29-1 and TRBJ1-3, with D uncertain. The CDR3 has 11 amino acids. Germline V gene lookup returns CDR1 SQVTM and CDR2 ANQGSEA. The V end lost 8 bases, the J end lost 4 bases, and 9 bases lay between the germline ends. CDR3 region: CSYESGNTIYF. The CDR3 coding sequence is TGCAGCTACGAGTCGGGAAACACCATATATTTT.

The chain employs TRBV18 and TRBJ2-3; 11 nucleotides align to TRBD2. The CDR3 covers 17 residues. Per germline, CDR1 KGHSH and CDR2 LQKENI. V shed 3 bases and J 2 bases; nucleotides not matched to a gene: 7. In DNA form, the CDR3 reads TGTGCCAGCTCACCGCTTCAGACTAGCGGGGCCACAGATACGCAGTATTTT. It is translated as CASSPLQTSGATDTQYF. Full variable domain (rest looked up from reference TRBV18 and TRBJ2-3): NAGVMQNPRHLVRRRGQEARLRCSPMKGHSHVYWYRQLPEEGLKFMVYLQKENIIDESGMPKERFSAEFPKEGPSILRIQQVVRGDSAAYFCASSPLQTSGATDTQYFGPGTRLTVL.

This clonotype was seen a few times. The chain uses TRBV5-1 and TRBJ2-5; TRBD2 might be the D (5 bases). The CDR3 totals 14 residues. CDR1 SGHRS and CDR2 YFSETQ come from the germline V gene. Trimming pared 2 bases from V and 4 bases from J, leaving 12 bases between. The CDR3 region has the DNA TGCGCCAGCAGCTTACGGGAAATCGGAGAGACCCAGTACTTC. Its protein is CASSLREIGETQYF.

V is TRBV5-6 and J is TRBJ1-1; 10 bases fit TRBD1. This CDR3 contains 16 residues. V gave up 2 bases and J gave up 3 bases; unmatched junction bases: 7. Germline assignment: CDR1 SGHDT and CDR2 YYEEEE. The CDR3 loop reads CASSFQRDRGHTEAFF. The CDR3 coding sequence is TGTGCCAGCAGCTTCCAGAGGGACAGGGGACACACTGAAGCTTTCTTT.

This chain joins TRBV6-2 or TRBV6-3 and TRBJ2-7, with 7 bases identical to TRBD1. Germline CDR1 reads MNHEY; CDR2 reads SVGEGT. Trimming at V came to 5 bases and at J to 1 base, leaving 2 bases not matched to a gene. This CDR3 has 13 residues. CDR3 protein: CASSRDRSYEQYV. The CDR3 DNA is TGTGCCAGCAGTCGGGACAGATCCTACGAGCAGTACGTC.

This clonotype has more than one count but fewer than ten. J is TRBJ2-1 and V is TRBV6-2 or TRBV6-3; 8 nucleotides agree with TRBD2. Germline CDR1 MNHEY, CDR2 SVGEGT. The CDR3 has 15 amino acids. Losses at the gene ends were 6 bases for V and 10 bases for J; bases not matched to a gene: 14. CDR3 in DNA: TGTGCCAGCAGCATCGGGGGGGCCCTACAATGGGAGCAGTTCTTC. It codes for CASSIGGALQWEQFF.

This clonotype was counted only a few times. The chain employs TRBV20-1 and TRBJ2-7; TRBD2 is a possible D gene (6 bases). CDR1 and CDR2 from the germline V gene are DFQATT and SNEGSKA (reference sequence). The ends were cut back, 2 bases at V and 3 bases at J, with 11 bases in the middle. This CDR3 has 13 amino acids. CDR3 DNA sequence: TGCAGTGCTAGAATCGGGGGACTCTACGAGCAGTACTTC. Translated: CSARIGGLYEQYF.

This clonotype occurred a few times. The J gene is TRBJ1-1, the V gene TRBV30; D is possibly TRBD1 (6 bases). Trimming stripped 1 base from V and 8 bases from J, with 14 bases between. The germline V gene encodes CDR1 GTSNPN and CDR2 SVGIG (reference sequence). The CDR3 runs to 13 residues. CDR3 sequence: CAWSGGQKAEAFF. CDR3 in DNA: TGTGCCTGGAGTGGGGGACAAAAGGCCGAAGCTTTCTTT.

Here the CDR3 DNA reads TGCAGCTTTAGGACAATCTCCTACAATGAGCAGTTCTTC. Translating gives CSFRTISYNEQFF. The chain is built from TRBV29-1 and TRBJ2-1; D is possibly TRBD1 (5 bases). V lost 8 bases, J lost 0 bases, and 11 bases lay in between. CDR3 length equals 13 residues. Germline V lookup: CDR1 SQVTM, CDR2 ANQGSEA.

The chain carries TRBV7-7 and TRBJ2-7; TRBD1 matches at 10 bases. Germline V lookup: CDR1 SSHAT, CDR2 FNYEAQ (reference sequence). There are 15 residues in the CDR3. V lost 6 bases and J lost 2; bases outside the gene matches: 7. The CDR3 coding sequence is TGTGCCAGCAGTACCGGGACAGGGGCCGCCTACGAGCAGTACTTC. Its protein product is CASSTGTGAAYEQYF.

The chain uses TRBV20-1 and TRBJ1-5; D remains ambiguous. The CDR3 contains 13 residues. Per germline, CDR1 DFQATT and CDR2 SNEGSKA (reference sequence). V lost 6 bases and J lost 3, with 12 bases in between. CDR3 loop: CSAPDAANQPQHF. The CDR3 region has the DNA TGCAGTGCCCCGGACGCCGCCAATCAGCCCCAGCATTTT.

The chain links TRBV5-1 to TRBJ2-2; D is perhaps TRBD1 (5 bases). Germline CDR1 reads SGHRS; CDR2 reads YFSETQ. V gave up 2 bases and J gave up 2 bases, with 10 bases separating them. This CDR3 has 15 amino acids. CDR3: CASSFNWGNTGELFF. DNA for the CDR3: TGCGCCAGCAGCTTTAATTGGGGCAACACCGGGGAGCTGTTTTTT.

This clonotype was seen more than once but under ten times. V is TRBV24-1 and J is TRBJ2-2, with 10 bases fitting TRBD1. The CDR3 is made up of 15 amino acids. Germline CDR1 KGHDR, CDR2 SFDVKD. V lost 8 bases to trimming and J lost 5 bases; unmatched junction nucleotides: 7. Here the CDR3 DNA reads TGTGCCACCACTGCGGGGACAGGGGCGACCGGGGAGCTGTTTTTT. The encoded protein is CATTAGTGATGELFF.

This chain joins TRBV9 and TRBJ2-1; D call uncertain. In germline, CDR1 is SGDLS, CDR2 YYNGEE. V was cut by 3 bases and J by 6 bases, with 13 bases left in between. This CDR3 is 14 amino acids long. DNA for the CDR3: TGTGCCAGCAGCGCCTTAGACAATTCCAATGAGCAGTTCTTC. Protein product: CASSALDNSNEQFF.

This clonotype was recorded a few times. The chain uses TRBV5-5 and TRBJ2-3, with D perhaps matching TRBD1 or TRBD2 (5 bases each). CDR1 is SGHKS and CDR2 is YYEKEE in the germline V gene (reference sequence). CDR3 size: 15 residues. V was pared by 2 bases and J by 1 base, with 11 bases between. CDR3 sequence (DNA): TGTGCCAGCAGCTTCCGAGGGGCTCGCACAGATACGCAGTATTTT. It encodes CASSFRGARTDTQYF.

In this sample, this clonotype turned up many times. The rearrangement joins TRBV7-6 to TRBJ2-3, with D possibly being TRBD1 or TRBD2 (5 bases each). V was clipped by 1 base and J by 4 bases, with 12 bases between them. Germline assignment: CDR1 SGHVS and CDR2 FNYEAQ. CDR3 length equals 15 residues. The CDR3 coding sequence is TGTGCCAGCAGCTTAGGTCTGGGGGTGGCAGATACGCAGTATTTT. Protein product: CASSLGLGVADTQYF.